This T cell receptor beta chain originates from a study of T cell changes during pregnancy in multiple sclerosis. Sequencing used immunoSEQ multiplex PCR; TCRdb keeps in-frame clones, though not all of them. In the table there are around 130,000 clones, 80% to 95% of which are singletons. The V gene lost 1 base and the J gene lost 0 bases, with 7 bases spanning the gap. The CDR3 contains 14 residues. The germline V gene encodes CDR1 SGHRS and CDR2 YFSETQ. The genes are TRBV5-1 and TRBJ1-2, with D uncertain. The material sequenced was peripheral blood, taken before pregnancy. The sequence was collected from a female donor with multiple sclerosis, enrolled in a pregnancy study. The CDR3 loop is CASSLTTTNYGYTF. CDR3 DNA: TGCGCCAGCAGCTTGACCACAACTAACTATGGCTACACCTTC.